One and the same sample provided the 5 T cell receptor beta chains below, sequenced in a study of blood T cell repertoires in COVID-19. TCRdb's copy holds only in-frame clones and misses some; the assay was immunoSEQ multiplex PCR. The sample holds roughly 100,000 clones, almost 80% seen once. The sequencing sample was made of peripheral blood. The receptors come from a man in his fifties or sixties with active or convalescent COVID-19.

This chain links TRBV18 with TRBJ1-1, with D perhaps TRBD1 (5 bases). The CDR3 spans 16 residues. Trimming took 3 bases from V and 7 from J, leaving 21 bases between them. From germline, CDR1 is KGHSH and CDR2 LQKENI. CDR3 sequence (DNA): TGTGCCAGCTCACCGCCGGTGGGGCAGGGAGGGAGTGAAGCTTTCTTT. Protein: CASSPPVGQGGSEAFF. The whole variable domain, remainder taken from reference TRBV18 and TRBJ1-1, is NAGVMQNPRHLVRRRGQEARLRCSPMKGHSHVYWYRQLPEEGLKFMVYLQKENIIDESGMPKERFSAEFPKEGPSILRIQQVVRGDSAAYFCASSPPVGQGGSEAFFGQGTRLTVV.

V and J are TRBV14 and TRBJ2-5; D might be TRBD2 (5 bases). Trimming took 1 base from V and 5 from J, leaving 14 bases between them. This CDR3 has 15 amino acids. Looked up from germline, CDR1 is SGHDN and CDR2 is FVKESK. The CDR3 bases are TGTGCCAGCAGCCAAGGCCCTACCACTAGGGAGACCCAGTACTTC. Residues: CASSQGPTTRETQYF.

This clone showed up just a few times. The genes are TRBV25-1 and TRBJ1-3; D uncertain. Per germline, CDR1 MGHDK and CDR2 SYGVNS. The CDR3 is 14 residues long. Between the trimmed V and J ends, which lost 4 bases and 3 bases, there was a span of 10 bases. CDR3 in DNA: TGTGCCAGCAGTGCCCCGTGGAGTGGAAACACCATATATTTT. Translation gives CASSAPWSGNTIYF. Combining the CDR3 with reference TRBV25-1 and TRBJ1-3 gives the whole variable domain EADIYQTPRYLVIGTGKKITLECSQTMGHDKMYWYQQDPGMELHLIHYSYGVNSTEKGDLSSESTVSRIRTEHFPLTLESARPSHTSQYLCASSAPWSGNTIYFGEGSWLTVV.

This rearrangement joins TRBV13 to TRBJ2-5, with 12 bases that match TRBD2. With V trimmed by 6 bases and J by 9 bases, 14 bases remained unmatched. CDR3 size: 16 residues. Germline V CDR1 and CDR2: PRHDT, FYEKMQ (reference sequence). The chain's CDR3 is CASSSGLAGTLGAQYF. For the CDR3, the DNA is TGTGCCAGCAGTTCCGGACTAGCGGGAACCTTGGGGGCCCAGTACTTC.

This chain uses TRBV5-1 with TRBJ1-1, with TRBD1 matching 8 bases. V lost 4 bases and J lost 10; bases outside the gene matches: 12. The CDR3 length is 14 residues. The germline gives CDR1 SGHRS, CDR2 YFSETQ. The CDR3 sequence is CASSIEQGGIRAFF. CDR3 DNA: TGCGCCAGCAGCATAGAACAGGGGGGGATACGAGCTTTCTTT.